One sample yielded the 23 T cell receptor beta chains listed below, sequenced in a study of blood T cell repertoires in COVID-19 (TCRdb year 2020). Receptor amplification or capture employed the immunoSEQ multiplex PCR assay. TCRdb re-hosts the immuneACCESS table, in-frame sequences only. Its copies lack some clones; in the studies checked, an unresolved V gene accounts for under half of them, and the cause for the rest is not known. In this sample the table shows around 300,000 clones, 85% of which occur a single time. Of the sample, 10% to 15% falls within the top ten clones. Sequencing was done on a sample of peripheral blood. These TCRs come from a human donor in a cohort sampled during active COVID-19.

The CDR3 spells CASSGGHTNQPQHF. The CDR3 region has the DNA TGTGCCAGCAGTGGGGGACACACCAATCAGCCCCAGCATTTT. The genes are TRBV2 and TRBJ1-5; possibly TRBD1 for D (6 bases). Trimming took off 4 bases at V and 3 bases at J, with 10 bases between the two ends. Germline values: CDR1 SNHLY, CDR2 FYNNEI. The CDR3 is 14 residues long.

This clone was detected only once. This chain links TRBV18 with TRBJ1-5; D is uncertain. The V gene's germline CDR1 is KGHSH and CDR2 LQKENI. CDR3 size: 14 residues. V lost 6 bases and J lost 7, with 16 bases in between. CDR3 bases: TGTGCCAGCTCGCAAAGCCTTAACGAACAGCCCCAGCATTTT. It encodes CASSQSLNEQPQHF.

This rearrangement joins TRBV10-3 to TRBJ2-3, with TRBD1 matching 9 bases. Trimming at V came to 10 bases and at J to 4 bases, leaving 6 bases not matched to a gene. This CDR3 is built from 13 residues. The germline CDR1 and CDR2 sequences are ENHRY and SYGVKD. The CDR3, as DNA: TGTGCCAACATGGGACAGGGCGCAGATACGCAGTATTTT. Protein sequence: CANMGQGADTQYF.

The chain joins TRBV9 to TRBJ2-2; maybe TRBD2 (5 bases). The V gene's germline CDR1 is SGDLS and CDR2 YYNGEE. This CDR3 comprises 16 residues. Trimming shortened V by 0 bases and J by 0 bases, and 9 bases separated the two germline ends. The CDR3 protein is CASSVGAEANTGELFF. CDR3 DNA sequence: TGTGCCAGCAGCGTAGGCGCGGAGGCGAACACCGGGGAGCTGTTTTTT. Looking up the rest from reference TRBV9 and TRBJ2-2 gives the full variable domain: DSGVTQTPKHLITATGQRVTLRCSPRSGDLSVYWYQQSLDQGLQFLIQYYNGEERAKGNILERFSAQQFPDLHSELNLSSLELGDSALYFCASSVGAEANTGELFFGEGSRLTVL.

Comments on this clone: This CDR3 is also generated by other DNA sequences in the sample. The chain recombines TRBV19 with TRBJ1-3; D is unresolved. Trimming removed 5 bases from V and 1 base from J, with 6 bases in between. Germline V lookup: CDR1 LNHDA, CDR2 SQIVND (reference sequence). The CDR3 runs 13 residues. The CDR3 DNA is TGTGCCAGTAGTCGGGGTTCTGGAAACACCATATATTTT. It yields the protein CASSRGSGNTIYF.

The chain is built from TRBV28 and TRBJ1-1; D is possibly TRBD1 (5 bases). The CDR3 runs to 14 residues. Germline values: CDR1 MDHEN, CDR2 SYDVKM. Trimming took off 3 bases at V and 6 bases at J, with 14 bases between the two ends. The CDR3 is CASSFGYLRAEAFF. CDR3 bases: TGTGCCAGCAGTTTCGGTTACCTCAGGGCTGAAGCTTTCTTT.

V is TRBV6-5 and J is TRBJ2-7, with 7 bases identical to TRBD2. V lost 10 bases and J lost 6; bases outside the gene matches: 15. Per the germline V gene, CDR1 is MNHEY and CDR2 is SVGAGI. The CDR3 has 14 residues. CDR3 sequence reads: CATRGGWTVGEQYF. CDR3 DNA sequence: TGTGCCACCCGCGGGGGATGGACCGTCGGCGAGCAGTACTTC.

The chain joins TRBV6-5 to TRBJ2-3, with D possibly TRBD2 on 6 matching bases. The V end was cut by 9 bases, the J end by 1 base, with 11 bases between. Germline assignment: CDR1 MNHEY and CDR2 SVGAGI. The CDR3 has 13 residues. CDR3 protein: CASRGGGTDTQYF. The DNA of the CDR3 is TGTGCCAGTAGGGGCGGGGGCACAGATACGCAGTATTTT.

This sequence joins TRBV28 and TRBJ2-3; D may be TRBD2 (6 bases). The CDR3 is made up of 14 amino acids. CDR1 is MDHEN, CDR2 SYDVKM, per germline. V was clipped by 4 bases and J by 7 bases, with 15 bases between them. The DNA for the CDR3 is TGTGCCAGCAGTTCCCCCGGGACTCCGTATACGCAGTATTTT. Its protein is CASSSPGTPYTQYF.

The chain has TRBV9 and TRBJ1-6, with D perhaps TRBD1 (5 bases). V was clipped by 4 bases and J by 7 bases, with 12 bases between them. CDR3 length: 14 residues. CDR1 and CDR2 (germline): SGDLS, YYNGEE. The CDR3 is CASSKDQGNSPLHF. The CDR3 DNA follows: TGTGCCAGCAGCAAAGATCAGGGAAATTCACCCCTCCACTTT.

The chain joins TRBV9 to TRBJ2-3; weak D call: TRBD1 (6 bases). Germline CDR1 SGDLS, CDR2 YYNGEE. The germline V and J ends were trimmed by 3 bases and 2 bases, with 19 bases remaining between them. The CDR3 has 17 amino acids. The CDR3 region has the DNA TGTGCCAGCAGCGCTTCGGTGGGGGCAGGGACCACAGATACGCAGTATTTT. This codes for CASSASVGAGTTDTQYF.

The chain links TRBV19 to TRBJ1-1; TRBD1 might be the D (6 bases). Germline V CDR1 and CDR2: LNHDA, SQIVND (reference sequence). The V end lost 8 bases, the J end lost 1 base, and 17 bases lay between the germline ends. The CDR3 runs to 15 residues. CDR3 in amino acids: CASASQRGRNTEAFF. Written as DNA, the CDR3 is TGTGCCAGTGCCAGCCAAAGGGGGAGGAACACTGAAGCTTTCTTT. Looking up the rest from reference TRBV19 and TRBJ1-1 gives the full variable domain: DGGITQSPKYLFRKEGQNVTLSCEQNLNHDAMYWYRQDPGQGLRLIYYSQIVNDFQKGDIAEGYSVSREKKESFPLTVTSAQKNPTAFYLCASASQRGRNTEAFFGQGTRLTVV.

The rearrangement links TRBV19 to TRBJ2-1, with D tentatively TRBD2 (5 bases). V was shortened by 6 bases and J by 10 bases, with 16 bases between the two germline ends. Germline assignment: CDR1 LNHDA and CDR2 SQIVND (reference sequence). This CDR3 region has 13 residues. The CDR3 sequence is CASRDLRGWEQFF. CDR3 nucleotide sequence: TGTGCCAGTAGAGACCTCCGAGGGTGGGAGCAGTTCTTC.

This chain uses TRBV27 with TRBJ1-5, with 8 nucleotides matching TRBD1. V was pared by 6 bases and J by 9 bases, with 10 bases of the junction left unmatched. This CDR3 contains 14 residues. CDR1 and CDR2 (germline): MNHEY, SMNVEV (reference sequence). CDR3 in amino acids: CASRRTGNNWPQHF. The CDR3 DNA reads as TGTGCCAGCAGAAGGACAGGGAATAATTGGCCCCAGCATTTT.

The V call is TRBV27, the J call TRBJ2-5, with 16 bases fitting TRBD2. The CDR3 covers 17 residues. Germline V CDR1 and CDR2: MNHEY, SMNVEV (reference sequence). V was pared by 5 bases and J by 4 bases, with 7 bases of the junction left unmatched. In DNA, the CDR3 is TGTGCCAGCAGTGGGGGACTAGCGGGAGGGCCGGGAGAGACCCAGTACTTC. Translation gives CASSGGLAGGPGETQYF.

The gene calls are TRBV2 and TRBJ1-1; 9 bases line up with TRBD1. This CDR3 spans 13 amino acids. Looked up from germline, CDR1 is SNHLY and CDR2 is FYNNEI. Germline trimming cut 6 bases from V and 5 bases from J; bases unmatched to any gene: 4. The CDR3 DNA is TGTGCCAGCAGGGGGGACAGGGTTACTGAAGCTTTCTTT. Translation gives CASRGDRVTEAFF.

CDR3 amino acids: CASSLNGAGNSPLHF. In nucleotides, the CDR3 is TGTGCCAGCAGCTTAAATGGGGCAGGAAATTCACCCCTCCACTTT. The V and J genes are TRBV7-3 and TRBJ1-6, with D perhaps TRBD1 (5 bases). Trimming removed 1 base at V and 7 bases at J, with 11 bases between. CDR1 and CDR2 (germline): SGHTA, FQGTGA. This CDR3 has 15 amino acids.

Ten or more counts support this clone. The chain combines TRBV28 with TRBJ1-2, with a tentative D call TRBD1 (6 bases). Trimming left V 3 bases short and J 4 bases short, with 12 bases between. Germline CDR1 MDHEN, CDR2 SYDVKM. CDR3 length equals 14 residues. The DNA of the CDR3 is TGTGCCAGCAGTTTGGGGGCCAGCATCTATGGCTACACCTTC. It codes for CASSLGASIYGYTF.

The J gene is TRBJ2-2, the V gene TRBV6-5; 7 nucleotides line up with TRBD1. Germline CDR1 MNHEY, CDR2 SVGAGI. The junction had 5 bases not matched to a gene; V was cut back by 6 bases and J by 4 bases. The CDR3 consists of 14 residues. CDR3 DNA: TGTGCCAGCAGCGACAGGGTCGGCACCGGGGAGCTGTTTTTT. Its translation is CASSDRVGTGELFF.

This chain joins TRBV6-1 and TRBJ2-7, with 15 bases matching TRBD2. The germline V gene encodes CDR1 MNHNS and CDR2 SASEGT. CDR3 size: 14 residues. V trimming: 6 bases; J trimming: 6 bases; junction bases outside the gene matches: 3. Here the CDR3 DNA reads TGTGCCAGCAGCGGACTAGCGGGAGGGATCGAGCAGTACTTC. It codes for CASSGLAGGIEQYF.

The chain uses TRBV28 and TRBJ1-5; TRBD1 is a possible D gene (6 bases). Germline CDR1 and CDR2: MDHEN and SYDVKM. This CDR3 spans 16 amino acids. V was cut by 2 bases and J by 4 bases, with 15 bases left in between. DNA for the CDR3: TGTGCCAGCAGTTTAAGGTTGGGAAGGGGGAATCAGCCCCAGCATTTT. Residues: CASSLRLGRGNQPQHF.

This sequence joins TRBV23-1 and TRBJ2-5, with 9 bases aligning to TRBD1. TRBV23-1 is treated as an ORF (open reading frame) with a function not yet certain. This CDR3 region has 17 residues. Unmatched junction bases numbered 10, after V lost 3 bases and J lost 2 bases. The CDR3 region has the DNA TGCGCCAGCAGTCACTCCCAGACAGGGGGGGAGCAAGAGACCCAGTACTTC. It yields the protein CASSHSQTGGEQETQYF.

The chain joins TRBV6-6 to TRBJ2-1, with 8 bases aligning to TRBD2. V lost 0 bases to trimming and J lost 8 bases; unmatched junction nucleotides: 9. The CDR3 loop spans 16 amino acids. Germline V gene lookup returns CDR1 MNHNY and CDR2 SVGAGI (reference sequence). The DNA of the CDR3 is TGTGCCAGCAGTTACTCAGCGGGAGCTACACCCTATGAGCAGTTCTTC. Translating it yields CASSYSAGATPYEQFF.